This T cell receptor (beta chain) was sequenced for a study of neurological immune-mediated disorders. Overall study results and limits: Private repertoires in all groups were suggested, as expanded clones shared no CDR3 amino acid sequences across subjects.

The cDNA was produced through 5'RACE with 10-nucleotide random UMIs. TCRdb reprocessed the 5' RACE reads via MiXCR and lists one record per CDR3 protein. This sample has about 33,000 distinct CDR3 sequences, with approximately 13% found just once. The V gene lost 3 bases and the J gene lost 1 base, with 10 bases spanning the gap. The CDR3 is 14 amino acids. Germline CDR1 is DFQATT and CDR2 is SNEGSKA (reference sequence). Time point reported: longitudinal time-point 2. Stored at -80 C, 2 million PBMCs were the source of the unsorted libraries. This clonotype was seen at least ten times. Its antigen is not known.

The V call is TRBV20-1, the J call TRBJ1-3; D ambiguous. Sequenced material: PBMCs. The TCR comes from a woman in her thirties or forties in good health. This CDR3 reads CSASMANSGNTIYF. The CDR3 DNA reads TGCAGTGCTAGCATGGCAAATTCTGGAAACACCATATATTTT.